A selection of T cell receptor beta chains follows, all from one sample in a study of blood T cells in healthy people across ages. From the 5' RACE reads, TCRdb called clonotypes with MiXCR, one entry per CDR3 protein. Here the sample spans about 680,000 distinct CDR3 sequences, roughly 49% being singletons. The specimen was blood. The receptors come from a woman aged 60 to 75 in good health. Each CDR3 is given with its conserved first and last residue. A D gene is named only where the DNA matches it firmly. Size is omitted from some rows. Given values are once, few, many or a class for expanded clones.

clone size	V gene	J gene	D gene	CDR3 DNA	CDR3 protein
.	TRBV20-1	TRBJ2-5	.	TGCAGTGCTAGTCGCCGCCAAGAGACCCAGTACTTC	CSASRRQETQYF
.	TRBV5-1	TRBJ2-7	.	TGCGCCAGCAGCTTGGAGGTGTCGCCGGGCCCCTACGAGCAGTACTTC	CASSLEVSPGPYEQYF
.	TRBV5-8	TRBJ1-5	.	TGTGCCAGCAGCTTGGTGGCCCCCCGAGGCAATCAGCCCCAGCATTTT	CASSLVAPRGNQPQHF
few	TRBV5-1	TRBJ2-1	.	TGCGCCAGCAGCTTGGCCGTCGGATCGAGCTCCTACAATGAGCAGTTCTTC	CASSLAVGSSSYNEQFF
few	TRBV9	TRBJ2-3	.	TGTGCCAGCAGCGTAATGGACGACCGAGATACGCAGTATTTT	CASSVMDDRDTQYF
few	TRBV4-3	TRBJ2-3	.	TGCGCCAGCAGCCCGGGGGGCACCTCCACAGATACGCGGTATTTT	CASSPGGTSTDTRYF
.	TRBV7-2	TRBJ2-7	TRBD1	TGTGCCAGCCACAGGGGTGGAAGCTTGTACGAGCAGTACTTC	CASHRGGSLYEQYF
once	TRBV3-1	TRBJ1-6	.	TGTGCCAGCAGCCAAGGGGCAGACAATTCACCCCTCCACTTT	CASSQGADNSPLHF
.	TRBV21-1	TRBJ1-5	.	TGTGCCAGCAGCAAAAAAAGCCGACAGGAGCTCCATCAGCCCCAGCATTTT	CASSKKSRQELHQPQHF
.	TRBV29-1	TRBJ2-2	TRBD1	TGCAGCGGAAGAACAGGGGTCGGTGAGCTGTTTTTT	CSGRTGVGELFF
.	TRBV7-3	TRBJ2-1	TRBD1	TGTGCCAGCAGCTTTCAACCAGGGACAGCTTTGGATGAGCAGTTCTTC	CASSFQPGTALDEQFF
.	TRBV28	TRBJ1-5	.	TGTGCCAGCAGTTGGGATGGGACGATCAATCAGCCCCAGCATTTT	CASSWDGTINQPQHF
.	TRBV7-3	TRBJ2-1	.	TGTGCCAGCAGCTTAAGGATGGGTGTCGAGCAGTTCTTC	CASSLRMGVEQFF
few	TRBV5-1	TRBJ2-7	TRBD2	TGCGCCAGCAGCTTGGTAGCGGGAGCCAATTACGAGCAGTACTTC	CASSLVAGANYEQYF